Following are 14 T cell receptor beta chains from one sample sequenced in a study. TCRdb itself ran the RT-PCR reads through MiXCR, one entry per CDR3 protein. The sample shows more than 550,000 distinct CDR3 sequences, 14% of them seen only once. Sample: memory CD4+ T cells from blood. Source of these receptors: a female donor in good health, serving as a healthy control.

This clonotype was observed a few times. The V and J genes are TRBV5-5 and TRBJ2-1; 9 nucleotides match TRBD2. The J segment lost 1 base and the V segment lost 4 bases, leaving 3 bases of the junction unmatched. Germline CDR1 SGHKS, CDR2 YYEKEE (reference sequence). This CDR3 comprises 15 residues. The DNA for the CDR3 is TGTGCCAGCAGCGCTACTAGCGGGTCCTACAATGAGCAGTTCTTC. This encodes CASSATSGSYNEQFF.

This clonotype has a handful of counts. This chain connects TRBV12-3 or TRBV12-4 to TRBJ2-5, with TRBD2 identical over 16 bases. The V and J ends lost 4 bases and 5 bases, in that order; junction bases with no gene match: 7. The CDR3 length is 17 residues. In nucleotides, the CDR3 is TGTGCCAGCAGTTCCGGGACTAGCGGGAGGGCCGTGGAGACCCAGTACTTC. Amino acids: CASSSGTSGRAVETQYF.

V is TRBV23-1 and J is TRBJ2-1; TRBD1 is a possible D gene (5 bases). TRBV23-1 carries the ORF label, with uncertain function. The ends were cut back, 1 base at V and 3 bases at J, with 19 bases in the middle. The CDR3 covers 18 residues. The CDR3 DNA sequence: TGCGCCAGCAGTCAATGGCCGGCTACAGGCCCCTACTACAATGAGCAGTTCTTC. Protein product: CASSQWPATGPYYNEQFF.

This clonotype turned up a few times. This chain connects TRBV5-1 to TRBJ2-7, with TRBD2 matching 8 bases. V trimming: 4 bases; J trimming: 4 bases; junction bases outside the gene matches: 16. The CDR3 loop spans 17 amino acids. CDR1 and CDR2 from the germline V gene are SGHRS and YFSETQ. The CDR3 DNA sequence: TGCGCCAGCAGCCCCACTTTTCGTGCGGGAGGAGGGTACGAGCAGTACTTC. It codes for CASSPTFRAGGGYEQYF. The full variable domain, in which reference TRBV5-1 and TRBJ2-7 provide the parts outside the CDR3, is KAGVTQTPRYLIKTRGQQVTLSCSPISGHRSVSWYQQTPGQGLQFLFEYFSETQRNKGNFPGRFSGRQFSNSRSEMNVSTLELGDSALYLCASSPTFRAGGGYEQYFGPGTRLTVT.

For the CDR3, the DNA is TGCGCCAGCAGCTTGGTCGGGACAGGGGCTATGAACACTGAAGCTTTCTTT. Translating it yields CASSLVGTGAMNTEAFF. This chain connects TRBV5-1 to TRBJ1-1; TRBD1 matches at 10 bases. This CDR3 has 17 residues. V lost 0 bases, J lost 0 bases, and 5 bases stayed unmatched. CDR1 and CDR2 from the germline V gene are SGHRS and YFSETQ.

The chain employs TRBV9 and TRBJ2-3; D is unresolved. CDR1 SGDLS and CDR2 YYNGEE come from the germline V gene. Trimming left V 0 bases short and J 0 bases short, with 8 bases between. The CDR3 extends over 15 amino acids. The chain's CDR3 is CASSVGLGSTDTQYF. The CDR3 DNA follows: TGTGCCAGCAGCGTAGGTCTGGGGAGCACAGATACGCAGTATTTT.

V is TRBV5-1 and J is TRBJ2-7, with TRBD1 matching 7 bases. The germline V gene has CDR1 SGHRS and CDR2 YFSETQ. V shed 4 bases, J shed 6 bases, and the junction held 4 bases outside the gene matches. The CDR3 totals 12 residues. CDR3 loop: CASSGNRGEQYF. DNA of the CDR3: TGCGCCAGCAGCGGAAACAGGGGCGAGCAGTACTTC.

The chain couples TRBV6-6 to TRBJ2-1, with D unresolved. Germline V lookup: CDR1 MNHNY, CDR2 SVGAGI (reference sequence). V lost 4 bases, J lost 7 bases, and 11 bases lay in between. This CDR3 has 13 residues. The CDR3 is CASSSRASNEQFF. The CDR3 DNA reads TGTGCCAGCAGTTCCCGGGCGTCAAATGAGCAGTTCTTC.

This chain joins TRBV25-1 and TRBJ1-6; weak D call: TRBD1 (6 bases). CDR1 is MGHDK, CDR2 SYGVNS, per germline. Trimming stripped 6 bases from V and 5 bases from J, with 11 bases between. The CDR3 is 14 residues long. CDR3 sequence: CASRAAGDNSPLHF. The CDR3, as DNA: TGTGCCAGCAGAGCTGCAGGGGATAATTCACCCCTCCACTTT.

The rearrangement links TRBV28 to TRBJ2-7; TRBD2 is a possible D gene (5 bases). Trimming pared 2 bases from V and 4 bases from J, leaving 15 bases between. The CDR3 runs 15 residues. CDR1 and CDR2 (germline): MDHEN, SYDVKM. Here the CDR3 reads CASSLNGGGRYEQYF. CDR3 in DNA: TGTGCCAGCAGTTTAAATGGAGGCGGAAGGTACGAGCAGTACTTC. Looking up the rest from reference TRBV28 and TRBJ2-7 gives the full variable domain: DVKVTQSSRYLVKRTGEKVFLECVQDMDHENMFWYRQDPGLGLRLIYFSYDVKMKEKGDIPEGYSVSREKKERFSLILESASTNQTSMYLCASSLNGGGRYEQYFGPGTRLTVT.

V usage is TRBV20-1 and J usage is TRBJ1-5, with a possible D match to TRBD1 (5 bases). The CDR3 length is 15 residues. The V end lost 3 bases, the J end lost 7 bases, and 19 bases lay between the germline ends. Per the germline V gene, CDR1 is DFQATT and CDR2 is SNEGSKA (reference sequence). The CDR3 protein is CSASSGISGRQPQHF. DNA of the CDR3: TGCAGTGCTAGTAGTGGTATCTCAGGGCGACAGCCCCAGCATTTT.

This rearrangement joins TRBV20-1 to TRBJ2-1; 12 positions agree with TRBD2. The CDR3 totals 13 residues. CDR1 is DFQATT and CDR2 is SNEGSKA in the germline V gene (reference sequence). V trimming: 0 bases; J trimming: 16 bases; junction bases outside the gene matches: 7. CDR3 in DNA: TGCAGTGCTAGAGATAACCGCGGACTAGCGGGATTCTTC. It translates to CSARDNRGLAGFF.

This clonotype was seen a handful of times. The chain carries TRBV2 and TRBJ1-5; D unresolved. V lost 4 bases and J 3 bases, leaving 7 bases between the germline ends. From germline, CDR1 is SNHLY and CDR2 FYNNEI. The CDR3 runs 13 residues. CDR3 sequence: CASSGPVNQPQHF. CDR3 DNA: TGTGCCAGCAGTGGGCCAGTCAATCAGCCCCAGCATTTT.

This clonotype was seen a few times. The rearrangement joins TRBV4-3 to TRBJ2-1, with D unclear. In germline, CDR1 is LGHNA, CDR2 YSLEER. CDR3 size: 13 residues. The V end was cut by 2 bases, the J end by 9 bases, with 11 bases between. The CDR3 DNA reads TGCGCCAGCAGCCAAAGGGATTTCGGTGAGCAGTTCTTC. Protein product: CASSQRDFGEQFF.